Shown below are 32 T cell receptor beta chains from a single sample sequenced in a study of shared clonotypes between healthy human individuals. Clones were sequenced by immunoSEQ multiplex PCR, and TCRdb holds only the in-frame ones, with some missing. The sample has roughly 2.5 million clones, just over 90% seen once. The material sequenced was naive CD4+ T cells sorted from blood. As to subset: CD45RA+ positively selected. All receptors derive from a man aged 18-30 years in good health.

The gene calls are TRBV6-1 and TRBJ2-1; TRBD1 might be the D (6 bases). This CDR3 contains 12 residues. The germline V gene encodes CDR1 MNHNS and CDR2 SASEGT. The germline V and J ends were trimmed by 10 bases and 4 bases, with 11 bases remaining between them. The CDR3 is CATSQGYNEQFF. The CDR3 nucleotides are TGTGCCACCTCCCAGGGGTACAATGAGCAGTTCTTC.

The rearrangement joins TRBV30 to TRBJ1-6; TRBD1 matches at 7 bases. The CDR3 has 15 residues. The germline gives CDR1 GTSNPN, CDR2 SVGIG (reference sequence). V lost 1 base to trimming and J lost 7 bases; unmatched junction nucleotides: 7. The CDR3 protein is CAWSGPGTVNSPLHF. CDR3 in DNA: TGTGCCTGGAGTGGCCCCGGGACAGTAAATTCACCCCTCCACTTT.

The chain employs TRBV7-9 and TRBJ1-4; TRBD1 might be the D (5 bases). V lost 5 bases and J lost 4, with 20 bases in between. Germline-derived CDR1 and CDR2 are SEHNR and FQNEAQ (reference sequence). The CDR3 has 17 amino acids. This chain's CDR3 is CASSPRMRGLINEKLFF. The CDR3 coding sequence is TGTGCCAGCAGCCCGCGGATGCGGGGACTGATTAATGAAAAACTGTTTTTT.

V and J are TRBV6-5 and TRBJ1-2; tentative D call: TRBD1 (5 bases). The V end lost 2 bases, the J end lost 5 bases, and 12 bases lay between the germline ends. Germline V CDR1 and CDR2: MNHEY, SVGAGI. The CDR3 runs to 14 residues. The CDR3 sequence is CASSYANGAYGYTF. CDR3 DNA: TGTGCCAGCAGTTACGCGAACGGGGCTTATGGCTACACCTTC.

The chain carries TRBV27 and TRBJ2-3; no definite D call. This CDR3 region has 14 residues. The germline V gene has CDR1 MNHEY and CDR2 SMNVEV (reference sequence). V dropped 2 bases and J dropped 4 bases, with 10 bases sitting between them. The CDR3 loop is CASSLGRPADTQYF. DNA of the CDR3: TGTGCCAGCAGTTTAGGCAGACCTGCAGATACGCAGTATTTT.

This chain uses TRBV7-3 with TRBJ2-3, with TRBD2 as a possible D gene (5 bases). Per germline, CDR1 SGHTA and CDR2 FQGTGA. The germline V and J ends were trimmed by 5 bases and 4 bases, with 7 bases remaining between them. The CDR3 length is 12 residues. The CDR3 sequence is CASSAGADTQYF. CDR3 sequence (DNA): TGTGCCAGCAGCGCCGGGGCAGATACGCAGTATTTT.

Worth noting for this clone: This specimen includes other DNA sequences encoding the same CDR3. This rearrangement joins TRBV7-9 to TRBJ1-1, with 7 bases aligning to TRBD1. This CDR3 spans 14 amino acids. The V segment lost 5 bases and the J segment 4 bases; nucleotides outside the gene matches: 7. Germline lookup yields CDR1 SEHNR and CDR2 FQNEAQ (reference sequence). This CDR3 is CASSLDRASTEAFF. CDR3 bases: TGTGCCAGCAGCCTAGACAGGGCCAGCACTGAAGCTTTCTTT.

The rearrangement links TRBV7-2 to TRBJ1-3, with 7 nucleotides matching TRBD1. The CDR3 runs to 15 residues. After removal of 5 bases from V and 0 bases from J, the junction contained 4 bases not matched to a gene. Germline V gives CDR1 SGHTA, CDR2 FQGNSA. The CDR3 DNA follows: TGTGCCAGCAGCCCCTGGACAGGCTCTGGAAACACCATATATTTT. It encodes CASSPWTGSGNTIYF.

This clone was counted a few times. The J gene is TRBJ1-2, the V gene TRBV6-6; 9 nucleotides align to TRBD1. The V gene's germline CDR1 is MNHNY and CDR2 SVGAGI (reference sequence). This CDR3 has 14 amino acids. Germline trimming cut 1 base from V and 7 bases from J; bases unmatched to any gene: 4. CDR3: CASSYWGQGGGYTF. The CDR3, as DNA: TGTGCCAGCAGTTACTGGGGACAGGGCGGTGGCTACACCTTC.

The chain is built from TRBV9 and TRBJ1-4, with 7 bases lining up with TRBD1. Per germline, CDR1 SGDLS and CDR2 YYNGEE. J gave up 4 bases and V 4 bases, and 7 bases lay outside the gene matches. The CDR3 sequence is 15 residues long. CDR3 nucleotide sequence: TGTGCCAGCAGCCCCCGGGGACAGAGTAATGAAAAACTGTTTTTT. Its protein is CASSPRGQSNEKLFF.

This chain links TRBV7-2 with TRBJ1-6; tentative D call: TRBD1 (5 bases). The CDR3 runs to 15 residues. V was clipped by 1 base and J by 5 bases, with 9 bases between them. Germline V gives CDR1 SGHTA, CDR2 FQGNSA. The CDR3 sequence is CASSLEGTNNSPLHF. CDR3 in DNA: TGTGCCAGCAGCTTAGAGGGGACTAATAATTCACCCCTCCACTTT.

This chain links TRBV5-8 with TRBJ1-1; a possible D gene is TRBD1 (6 bases). CDR3 length: 13 amino acids. Germline loops: CDR1 SGHTS, CDR2 YDEGEE. The V end was cut by 4 bases, the J end by 5 bases, with 12 bases between. CDR3 protein: CASSIQGRTEAFF. DNA of the CDR3: TGTGCCAGCAGCATACAGGGTAGGACTGAAGCTTTCTTT.

The CDR3 sequence: CASSLARGAGGADTQYF. Written as DNA, the CDR3 is TGTGCCAGCAGCTTAGCGCGCGGAGCGGGGGGGGCAGATACGCAGTATTTT. The chain links TRBV7-9 to TRBJ2-3; 10 bases are shared with TRBD2. CDR1 is SEHNR, CDR2 FQNEAQ, per germline (reference sequence). This CDR3 is built from 17 residues. The junction had 7 bases not matched to a gene; V was cut back by 0 bases and J by 4 bases.

The chain is built from TRBV7-2 and TRBJ1-3, with D perhaps matching TRBD1 (5 bases). CDR3 length: 15 residues. Germline V gene lookup returns CDR1 SGHTA and CDR2 FQGNSA. V lost 1 base, J lost 9 bases, and 16 bases lay in between. This chain's CDR3 is CASSLGGGEVSTIYF. Written as DNA, the CDR3 is TGTGCCAGCAGCTTAGGGGGCGGGGAAGTTAGCACCATATATTTT.

The chain is built from TRBV7-2 and TRBJ2-7; maybe TRBD1 (7 bases). V was shortened by 3 bases and J by 2 bases, with 14 bases between the two germline ends. The CDR3 totals 15 residues. CDR1 SGHTA and CDR2 FQGNSA come from the germline V gene. This CDR3 reads CASSFRGVLTYEQYF. CDR3 sequence (DNA): TGTGCCAGCAGCTTCAGGGGGGTCTTAACCTACGAGCAGTACTTC.

This clone appeared once. The chain joins TRBV5-4 to TRBJ2-3; D may be TRBD2 (5 bases). The CDR3 consists of 14 residues. V gave up 2 bases and J gave up 2 bases, with 9 bases separating them. Germline-derived CDR1 and CDR2 are SGHNT and YYREEE (reference sequence). In nucleotides, the CDR3 is TGTGCCAGCAGCTTCGGACTCAACACAGATACGCAGTATTTT. Translation gives CASSFGLNTDTQYF.

The chain joins TRBV30 to TRBJ2-1; TRBD1 agrees at 7 bases. Per germline, CDR1 GTSNPN and CDR2 SVGIG (reference sequence). The CDR3 contains 15 residues. J was trimmed by 2 bases and V by 7 bases; bases with no gene match: 11. DNA of the CDR3: TGTGCCTTCCGAGGGGGCGAATGGGCCTACAATGAGCAGTTCTTC. It yields the protein CAFRGGEWAYNEQFF.

Worth noting for this clone: Different DNA sequences within this sample yield the same CDR3. Here the CDR3 DNA reads TGTGCCAGCAGCTCTGGGGCCAACGTCCTGACTTTC. Its translation: CASSSGANVLTF. V and J are TRBV11-2 and TRBJ2-6; D unclear. Germline V CDR1 and CDR2: SGHAT, FQNNGV. CDR3 length equals 12 residues. Trimming cost V 4 bases and J 2 bases, with 0 bases left between them.

This clone has just one count. The rearrangement uses TRBV27 and TRBJ2-4; D is undetermined. The CDR3 has 15 residues. Trimming left V 3 bases short and J 0 bases short, with 9 bases between. The germline gives CDR1 MNHEY, CDR2 SMNVEV (reference sequence). The CDR3 reads CASSFVKLAKNIQYF. In DNA, the CDR3 is TGTGCCAGCAGTTTTGTAAAACTAGCCAAAAACATTCAGTACTTC.

This sequence joins TRBV28 and TRBJ1-1, with TRBD1 matching over 7 bases. CDR3 length equals 12 residues. With 2 bases clipped from V and 10 bases from J, the junction kept 4 bases outside the gene matches. CDR1 and CDR2 (germline): MDHEN, SYDVKM. The CDR3 region has the DNA TGTGCCAGCAGTTTAATTAGGGGGCTAGCTTTCTTT. Protein product: CASSLIRGLAFF.

This chain uses TRBV7-9 with TRBJ2-5; D is uncertain. Looked up from germline, CDR1 is SEHNR and CDR2 is FQNEAQ (reference sequence). Trimming left V 1 base short and J 2 bases short, with 11 bases between. The CDR3 runs 15 residues. The CDR3 region is CASSLGGPAQETQYF. In nucleotides, the CDR3 is TGTGCCAGCAGCTTAGGAGGTCCGGCACAAGAGACCCAGTACTTC.

V usage is TRBV18 and J usage is TRBJ2-7; 10 bases are shared with TRBD2. With 3 bases clipped from V and 5 bases from J, the junction kept 7 bases outside the gene matches. CDR3 length equals 15 residues. CDR1 and CDR2 from the germline V gene are KGHSH and LQKENI. The CDR3 DNA reads as TGTGCCAGCTCACCGAAGGGACTAGCGACAAACGAGCAGTACTTC. It yields the protein CASSPKGLATNEQYF.

The chain combines TRBV5-1 with TRBJ2-7, with 7 bases fitting TRBD2. Unmatched junction bases numbered 7, after V lost 4 bases and J lost 3 bases. CDR1 SGHRS and CDR2 YFSETQ come from the germline V gene. CDR3 length: 14 amino acids. CDR3 in DNA: TGCGCCAGCAGCCCCGGGACTACCCTCTACGAGCAGTACTTC. Protein product: CASSPGTTLYEQYF.

The chain combines TRBV5-8 with TRBJ2-1; D gene unclear. There are 16 residues in the CDR3. In germline, CDR1 is SGHTS, CDR2 YDEGEE. V was pared by 1 base and J by 0 bases, with 11 bases between. The CDR3 coding sequence is TGTGCCAGCAGCTTGCGAGGTATACCCTCCTACAATGAGCAGTTCTTC. This codes for CASSLRGIPSYNEQFF.

The V call is TRBV5-6, the J call TRBJ2-3; D remains ambiguous. Germline loops: CDR1 SGHDT, CDR2 YYEEEE. CDR3 size: 12 residues. Trimming shortened V by 1 base and J by 5 bases, and 5 bases separated the two germline ends. The CDR3 nucleotides read TGTGCCAGCAGCTTGAAAGAAGATACGCAGTATTTT. Its translation is CASSLKEDTQYF.

V and J are TRBV5-8 and TRBJ1-2, with TRBD1 matching 9 bases. From germline, CDR1 is SGHTS and CDR2 YDEGEE. V lost 0 bases to trimming and J lost 5 bases; unmatched junction nucleotides: 11. This CDR3 is 17 amino acids long. The CDR3 reads CASSLALSDRGNYGYTF. Written as DNA, the CDR3 is TGTGCCAGCAGCTTGGCCCTTTCTGACAGGGGGAATTATGGCTACACCTTC.

Only one count was recorded for this clone. This sample includes further DNA sequences coding for the same CDR3. The genes are TRBV7-2 and TRBJ2-7; D not certain. This CDR3 has 14 residues. Germline lookup yields CDR1 SGHTA and CDR2 FQGNSA. Trimming cost V 1 base and J 2 bases, with 9 bases left between them. The CDR3 here is CASSLGLGTYEQYF. CDR3 DNA: TGTGCCAGCAGCTTAGGGCTCGGTACCTACGAGCAGTACTTC. The whole variable domain, remainder taken from reference TRBV7-2 and TRBJ2-7, is GAGVSQSPSNKVTEKGKDVELRCDPISGHTALYWYRQSLGQGLEFLIYFQGNSAPDKSGLPSDRFSAERTGGSVSTLTIQRTQQEDSAVYLCASSLGLGTYEQYFGPGTRLTVT.

The chain carries TRBV30 and TRBJ1-1; D uncertain. This CDR3 has 14 residues. The V gene's germline CDR1 is GTSNPN and CDR2 SVGIG (reference sequence). The V and J ends lost 0 bases and 1 base respectively, with 9 bases between them. The CDR3 DNA reads as TGTGCCTGGAGTGTTAGACGATGGAACACTGAAGCTTTCTTT. This translates into CAWSVRRWNTEAFF.

The chain links TRBV5-1 to TRBJ2-5, with a possible D match to TRBD1 (5 bases). CDR1 SGHRS and CDR2 YFSETQ come from the germline V gene. Trimming took off 8 bases at V and 4 bases at J, with 12 bases between the two ends. The CDR3 sequence is 12 residues long. The CDR3 nucleotides are TGCGCCAGTTCGCAGGGTGGAGAGACCCAGTACTTC. This codes for CASSQGGETQYF.

This clone was counted a single time. The chain joins TRBV5-1 to TRBJ1-2; D may be TRBD1 (6 bases). The CDR3 sequence is 14 residues long. The V gene lost 4 bases and the J gene lost 1 base, with 11 bases spanning the gap. CDR1 and CDR2 (germline): SGHRS, YFSETQ. The CDR3 loop is CASSAGHFNYGYTF. In DNA, the CDR3 is TGCGCCAGCAGCGCGGGACATTTTAACTATGGCTACACCTTC.

The chain has TRBV2 and TRBJ1-1; D is unresolved. The germline gives CDR1 SNHLY, CDR2 FYNNEI. The CDR3 runs 12 residues. V shed 1 base and J shed 8 bases, with 8 bases lying between them. CDR3 DNA: TGTGCCAGCAGTGAAGGGACGGGCGAAGCTTTCTTT. Amino acids: CASSEGTGEAFF.

A word on this clone: Other DNA variants within this sample encode the same CDR3. This rearrangement joins TRBV27 to TRBJ2-7; D might be TRBD1 or TRBD2, each matching 5 bases. The CDR3 length is 14 residues. The germline V gene encodes CDR1 MNHEY and CDR2 SMNVEV (reference sequence). The V gene lost 5 bases and the J gene lost 2 bases, with 13 bases spanning the gap. This CDR3 is CASSISGPTYEQYF. The CDR3 DNA is TGTGCCAGCAGTATTTCGGGACCCACCTACGAGCAGTACTTC.